This T cell receptor beta chain is from a study of T cells in tuberculosis. On the study more broadly: CD1B tetramers identified T cells specific for mycobacterial lipid GMM. Findings and caveats of the study: T cells binding CD1B-GMM tetramer weakly possibly escaped the sort.

CDR1 SGHRS and CDR2 YFSETQ come from the germline V gene. The CDR3 runs 16 residues. With V trimmed by 1 base and J by 10 bases, 9 bases remained unmatched. Thawed, overnight-rested PBMC were stained with GMM-loaded CD1B tetramer, viability dye and anti-CD3, then sorted. The lipid loaded on the CD1B tetramers was C32 glucose monomycolate from Rhodococcus equi. From each donor, about 92,000 tetramer-negative cells were sorted. Chain pairing is unknown; alpha and beta were sequenced separately. Method: immunoSEQ multiplex PCR; TCRdb's copy keeps in-frame clones and lacks some. The data show around 60,000 clones, about four fifths seen once.

The chain uses TRBV5-1 and TRBJ1-6; 9 bases are a match to TRBD1. Sequencing was done on a sample of CD1b-GMM tetramer-negative cells sorted from PBMCs. The sequence came from an adult woman with latent tuberculosis. This CDR3 reads CASSLLSGQGGSPLHF. Written as DNA, the CDR3 is TGCGCCAGCAGCTTGTTGTCGGGACAGGGAGGATCACCCCTCCACTTT.